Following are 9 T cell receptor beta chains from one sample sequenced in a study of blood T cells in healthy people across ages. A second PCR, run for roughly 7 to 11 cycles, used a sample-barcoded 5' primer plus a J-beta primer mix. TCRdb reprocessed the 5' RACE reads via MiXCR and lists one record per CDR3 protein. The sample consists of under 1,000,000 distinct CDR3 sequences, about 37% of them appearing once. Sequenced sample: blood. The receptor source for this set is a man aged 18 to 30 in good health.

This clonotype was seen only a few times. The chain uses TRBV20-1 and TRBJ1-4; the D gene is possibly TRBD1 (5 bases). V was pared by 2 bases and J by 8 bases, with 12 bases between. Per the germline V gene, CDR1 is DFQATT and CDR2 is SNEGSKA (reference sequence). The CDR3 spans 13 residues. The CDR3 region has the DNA TGCAGTGCTAGAATGGACAAATGGGAAAAACTGTTTTTT. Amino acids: CSARMDKWEKLFF.

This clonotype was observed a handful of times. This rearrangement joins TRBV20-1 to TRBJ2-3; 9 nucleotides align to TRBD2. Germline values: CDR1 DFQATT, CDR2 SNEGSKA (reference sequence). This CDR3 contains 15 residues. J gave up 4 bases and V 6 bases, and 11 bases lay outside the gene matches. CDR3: CSAPSLRGGADTQYF. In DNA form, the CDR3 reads TGCAGTGCCCCCTCGTTGCGGGGGGGGGCAGATACGCAGTATTTT.

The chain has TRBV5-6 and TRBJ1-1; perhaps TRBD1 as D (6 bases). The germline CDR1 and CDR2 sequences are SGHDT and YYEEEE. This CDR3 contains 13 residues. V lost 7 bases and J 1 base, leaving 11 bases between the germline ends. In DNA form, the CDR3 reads TGTGCCAGCTCCCACAGGGAGAACACTGAAGCTTTCTTT. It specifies CASSHRENTEAFF.

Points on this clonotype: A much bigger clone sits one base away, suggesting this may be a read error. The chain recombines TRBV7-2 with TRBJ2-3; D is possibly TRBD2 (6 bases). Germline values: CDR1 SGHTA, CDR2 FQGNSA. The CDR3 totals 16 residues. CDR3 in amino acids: CASSLVGGESTETQYF. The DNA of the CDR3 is TGTGCCAGCAGCTTAGTTGGCGGGGAGAGCACAGAGACGCAGTATTTT.

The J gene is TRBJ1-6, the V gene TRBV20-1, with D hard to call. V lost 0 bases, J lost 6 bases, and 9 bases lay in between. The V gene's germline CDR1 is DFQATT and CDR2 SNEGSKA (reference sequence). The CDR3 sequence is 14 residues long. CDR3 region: CSARDKEPNSPLHF. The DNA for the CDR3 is TGCAGTGCTAGAGATAAGGAACCTAATTCACCCCTCCACTTT.

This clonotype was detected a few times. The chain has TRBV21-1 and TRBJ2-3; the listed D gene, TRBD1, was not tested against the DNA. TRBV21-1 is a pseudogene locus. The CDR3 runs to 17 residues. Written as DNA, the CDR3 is TGTGCCAGCAGCATACAGAAGGGGACAGGGGGAAGAGATACGCAGTATTTT. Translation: CASSIQKGTGGRDTQYF.

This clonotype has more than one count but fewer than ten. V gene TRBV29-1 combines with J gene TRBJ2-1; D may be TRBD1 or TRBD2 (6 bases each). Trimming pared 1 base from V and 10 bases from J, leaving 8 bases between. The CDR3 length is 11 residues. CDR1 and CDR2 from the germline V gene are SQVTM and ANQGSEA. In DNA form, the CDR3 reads TGCAGCGTTGAAGTCGGGGGCGAGCAGTTCTTC. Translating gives CSVEVGGEQFF.

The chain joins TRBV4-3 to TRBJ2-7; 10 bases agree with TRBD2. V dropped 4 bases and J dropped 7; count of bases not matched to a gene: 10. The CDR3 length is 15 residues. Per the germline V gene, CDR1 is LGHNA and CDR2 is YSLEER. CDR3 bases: TGCGCCAGCAGCCCCGGGACTAGCGACTACAATGAGCAGTACTTC. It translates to CASSPGTSDYNEQYF.

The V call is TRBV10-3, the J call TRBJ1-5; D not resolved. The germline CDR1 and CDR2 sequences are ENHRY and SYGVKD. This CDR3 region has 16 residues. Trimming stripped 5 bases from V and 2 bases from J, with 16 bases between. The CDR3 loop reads CAISIQGPSGNQPQHF. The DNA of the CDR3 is TGTGCCATCAGTATTCAAGGTCCGTCAGGCAATCAGCCCCAGCATTTT.